These 18 T cell receptor beta chains were sequenced from one sample in a study of blood T cell repertoires in COVID-19. TCRdb's copy holds only in-frame clones and misses some; the assay was immunoSEQ multiplex PCR. The table has over 400,000 clones, around 85% seen once. Sequenced sample: PBMCs or T cells enriched from blood (not recorded which). The receptors were gathered from a woman aged 55-69 years who had recovered from COVID-19.

The genes are TRBV4-1 and TRBJ2-5, with a possible D match to TRBD1 (6 bases). The CDR3 is 13 residues long. From germline, CDR1 is MGHRA and CDR2 YSYEKL. V was trimmed by 5 bases and J by 5 bases, leaving 12 bases between them. In nucleotides, the CDR3 is TGCGCCAGCAGCACCCGGGACACCGAGACCCAGTACTTC. Translated: CASSTRDTETQYF.

Details on this clone: Within the sample, other DNA sequences also encode this same CDR3. This sequence joins TRBV11-3 and TRBJ1-1; 9 bases map to TRBD1. Germline assignment: CDR1 SGHNT and CDR2 YENEEA. The CDR3 is 14 residues long. Germline trimming cut 5 bases from V and 5 bases from J; bases unmatched to any gene: 6. The CDR3 protein is CASSPGTGRTEAFF. The CDR3 coding sequence is TGTGCCAGCAGCCCAGGGACAGGGAGGACTGAAGCTTTCTTT.

The V call is TRBV20-1, the J call TRBJ2-3; D might be TRBD2 (5 bases). Trimming shortened V by 6 bases and J by 1 base, and 5 bases separated the two germline ends. The CDR3 length is 11 residues. The germline gives CDR1 DFQATT, CDR2 SNEGSKA (reference sequence). The CDR3 DNA is TGCAGTGCCGGGGGCACAGATACGCAGTATTTT. Translating gives CSAGGTDTQYF.

The chain links TRBV11-2 to TRBJ1-2; 7 bases are shared with TRBD1. Germline-derived CDR1 and CDR2 are SGHAT and FQNNGV. This CDR3 has 15 amino acids. With 2 bases clipped from V and 4 bases from J, the junction kept 7 bases outside the gene matches. This chain's CDR3 is CASSLTPTGSYGYTF. CDR3 in DNA: TGTGCCAGCAGCTTAACCCCGACAGGGAGCTATGGCTACACCTTC.

This clone occurred once. This rearrangement joins TRBV11-2 to TRBJ2-1; TRBD2 aligns across 8 bases. The germline V gene encodes CDR1 SGHAT and CDR2 FQNNGV. CDR3 length: 15 amino acids. The V gene end was trimmed by 5 bases and the J gene end by 6 bases; junction bases not matched to a gene: 9. In DNA form, the CDR3 reads TGTGCCAGCAGCCAAGGCAGCGGGGGACTCAATGAGCAGTTCTTC. It codes for CASSQGSGGLNEQFF.

J is TRBJ2-5 and V is TRBV2; 13 positions match TRBD2. V gave up 7 bases and J gave up 5 bases; unmatched junction bases: 13. Germline CDR1 and CDR2: SNHLY and FYNNEI. The CDR3 sequence is 17 residues long. CDR3 loop: CASTTNRRTSGGETQYF. DNA of the CDR3: TGTGCCAGCACTACAAACCGTAGGACTAGCGGGGGTGAGACCCAGTACTTC.

This chain connects TRBV7-2 to TRBJ2-7, with 12 bases identical to TRBD2. This CDR3 contains 16 residues. The junction had 13 bases not matched to a gene; V was cut back by 6 bases and J by 7 bases. Germline loops: CDR1 SGHTA, CDR2 FQGNSA. The CDR3 region has the DNA TGTGCCAGCAGGCGACCGGGACTAGCGGGCCCGACTGAGCAGTACTTC. This sequence encodes CASRRPGLAGPTEQYF. The full variable domain, with the rest looked up from reference TRBV7-2 and TRBJ2-7, is GAGVSQSPSNKVTEKGKDVELRCDPISGHTALYWYRQSLGQGLEFLIYFQGNSAPDKSGLPSDRFSAERTGGSVSTLTIQRTQQEDSAVYLCASRRPGLAGPTEQYFGPGTRLTVT.

The J gene is TRBJ1-5, the V gene TRBV19, with 10 bases aligning to TRBD1. V trimming: 6 bases; J trimming: 5 bases; junction bases outside the gene matches: 10. This CDR3 is 16 amino acids long. Germline V gives CDR1 LNHDA, CDR2 SQIVND (reference sequence). This CDR3 is CASSPRDRGGDQPQHF. The CDR3 DNA follows: TGTGCCAGTAGCCCGAGGGACAGGGGAGGGGATCAGCCCCAGCATTTT.

This sequence joins TRBV6-5 and TRBJ1-3; D ambiguous. The ends were cut back, 1 base at V and 6 bases at J, with 10 bases in the middle. The germline V gene has CDR1 MNHEY and CDR2 SVGAGI. This CDR3 is 14 amino acids long. CDR3: CASSYYRTANTIYF. Written as DNA, the CDR3 is TGTGCCAGCAGTTACTACCGAACAGCAAACACCATATATTTT.

J is TRBJ1-2 and V is TRBV5-4; 7 nucleotides align to TRBD1. The CDR3 is 14 residues long. The ends lost 4 bases at V and 7 bases at J; junction bases unmatched: 10. Germline V gene lookup returns CDR1 SGHNT and CDR2 YYREEE (reference sequence). CDR3 in amino acids: CASSPGDRVSGYTF. Here the CDR3 DNA reads TGTGCCAGCAGCCCTGGAGACAGGGTGTCTGGCTACACCTTC.

CDR3 sequence: CASSPRTGGDYGYTF. The CDR3 bases are TGTGCCAGCAGCCCGAGGACAGGGGGGGACTATGGCTACACCTTC. The chain links TRBV3-1 (or the pseudogene TRBV3-2) to TRBJ1-2; 10 nucleotides agree with TRBD1. The CDR3 runs to 15 residues. Germline-derived CDR1 and CDR2 are LGHDT and YNNKEL (reference sequence). After removal of 4 bases from V and 3 bases from J, the junction contained 5 bases not matched to a gene.

V is TRBV2 and J is TRBJ2-1; D is possibly TRBD2 (7 bases). The V gene's germline CDR1 is SNHLY and CDR2 FYNNEI. V was trimmed by 6 bases and J by 7 bases, leaving 25 bases between them. The CDR3 extends over 17 amino acids. This CDR3 is CASSKGGAGPIGNEQFF. CDR3 bases: TGTGCCAGCAGCAAAGGGGGGGCGGGCCCAATAGGGAATGAGCAGTTCTTC.

The chain combines TRBV7-2 with TRBJ2-3; D is possibly TRBD1 (5 bases). CDR1 and CDR2 from the germline V gene are SGHTA and FQGNSA. V dropped 2 bases and J dropped 2 bases, with 14 bases sitting between them. The CDR3 has 16 amino acids. Here the CDR3 reads CASSLSRQGYTDTQYF. CDR3 bases: TGTGCCAGCAGCTTATCCCGGCAGGGTTACACAGATACGCAGTATTTT.

The V call is TRBV12-3 or TRBV12-4, the J call TRBJ1-2; TRBD1 matches 8 bases. V trimming: 6 bases; J trimming: 3 bases; junction bases outside the gene matches: 3. CDR3 length equals 13 residues. CDR3 protein: CASRRTGYYGYTF. CDR3 nucleotides: TGTGCCAGCAGACGGACAGGGTACTATGGCTACACCTTC.

The chain combines TRBV12-5 with TRBJ1-3, with unresolved D. The CDR3 has 12 residues. CDR1 and CDR2 (germline): LGHNT, FRNRAP. V was trimmed by 4 bases and J by 2 bases, leaving 3 bases between them. In DNA form, the CDR3 reads TGTGCTAGTGGTTCTGCTGGAAACACCATATATTTT. Translating gives CASGSAGNTIYF.

This chain connects TRBV19 to TRBJ2-1; D perhaps matches TRBD2 (5 bases). V lost 10 bases and J lost 9, with 10 bases in between. The CDR3 is 10 amino acids. Germline V gives CDR1 LNHDA, CDR2 SQIVND (reference sequence). CDR3 coding DNA: TGTGCCACACGAGGGATTGAGCAGTTCTTC. It codes for CATRGIEQFF.

This chain uses TRBV27 with TRBJ1-2; D not resolved. This CDR3 is built from 14 residues. The V end lost 0 bases, the J end lost 7 bases, and 12 bases lay between the germline ends. From germline, CDR1 is MNHEY and CDR2 SMNVEV (reference sequence). This CDR3 reads CASSLSSLGRGYTF. The CDR3 DNA reads as TGTGCCAGCAGTTTATCGTCCTTGGGCCGTGGCTACACCTTC.

The chain carries TRBV24-1 and TRBJ2-2, with 7 bases aligning to TRBD1. The CDR3 sequence is 15 residues long. CDR1 KGHDR and CDR2 SFDVKD come from the germline V gene. Trimming at V came to 4 bases and at J to 3 bases, leaving 4 bases not matched to a gene. The CDR3 loop reads CATSDHDRDTGELFF. DNA of the CDR3: TGTGCCACCAGTGACCATGACAGGGACACCGGGGAGCTGTTTTTT.